This T cell receptor (beta chain) was observed in a study of neoadjuvant anti-PD-1 for oral cavity cancer. Germline values: CDR1 SGHAT, CDR2 FQNNGV. Trimming removed 4 bases at V and 9 bases at J, with 31 bases between. The length of the CDR3 is 19 residues. The time point denotes: after neoadjuvant nivolumab, at surgical resection. This clone was observed a handful of times. Produced via immunoSEQ multiplex PCR; TCRdb's table is partial and in-frame only. The top ten hold 3.4% of the sample, which has some 29,000 clones, about 80% seen once. The clonotype was recovered from a person aged 40 to 85 with oral cavity squamous cell carcinoma. This chain uses TRBV11-2 with TRBJ1-3, with D tentatively TRBD1 (5 bases). Sequenced material: PBMCs, taken after nivolumab (anti-PD-1) treatment. This CDR3 reads CASSSARAPGPYWGITIYF. The CDR3 DNA is TGTGCCAGCAGCTCCGCCAGGGCCCCCGGACCTTACTGGGGGATCACCATATATTTT.